This T cell receptor (beta chain) was captured by sequencing in a study of cytomegalovirus exposure and HLA in healthy donors. Study-level findings and limits: Later, an analysis found that common viral pathogens appeared to be linked with several of the most significant clusters.

Concerning this clone: What it recognizes is unknown.

The primer mix had 60 Vbeta and 13 Jbeta primers. Profiling relied on immunoSEQ multiplex PCR, and the TCRdb table lists in-frame clones only, not all of them. The sample carries 110,000 to 150,000 clones, roughly 65% recorded once. The CDR3 has 16 amino acids. V lost 4 bases and J lost 4; bases outside the gene matches: 6. Germline V lookup: CDR1 SGHVS, CDR2 FNYEAQ. The sequencing input was PBMCs. The TCR was taken from a man in his 60s in good health and CMV-seronegative. V gene TRBV7-6 combines with J gene TRBJ2-3; the match to TRBD1 covers 12 bases. The CDR3 reads CASSWGDRGRSDTQYF. The CDR3 DNA follows: TGTGCCAGCAGCTGGGGGGACAGGGGGCGGTCAGATACGCAGTATTTT.